This T cell receptor beta chain is from a study of siplizumab effects on memory and regulatory T cells. Assay used: immunoSEQ multiplex PCR; TCRdb lists only in-frame clones, some missing. The profile shows about 100,000 clones, around 92% of them singletons. V lost 1 base, J lost 7 bases, and 16 bases lay in between. CDR3 size: 15 residues. Looked up from germline, CDR1 is SGHAT and CDR2 is FQNNGV. Study-wide results and caveats: Contribution to the alloresponse seemed major for naive T cells, which also seemed more diverse than memory cells. Many proliferating CD4+ or CD8+ clones remained unclassified. Roughly 75-97% of them could not be assigned either a naive or a memory phenotype. To unstimulated subsets, only a minor fraction of alloreactive clones could be mapped.

On this clone: Its antigen is unknown.

This sequence was found in a human donor in good health. This sequence joins TRBV11-2 and TRBJ1-2; TRBD1 might be the D (5 bases). Sequencing was performed on CD4+ T cells sorted from blood. CDR3 bases: TGTGCCAGCAGCTTAGCGGGCGGGTCCGGGGGTGGCTACACCTTC. It is translated as CASSLAGGSGGGYTF.